The 32 T cell receptor beta chains below come from one sample, sequenced in a study of shared clonotypes between healthy human individuals. Naive CD8 cells comprised CD45RO-negative, CCR7-positively selected cells, excluding terminally differentiated effector memory CD45RA+ cells. Assay used: immunoSEQ multiplex PCR; TCRdb lists only in-frame clones, some missing. This table has around 610,000 clones, approximately 96% appearing once. Sequencing used naive CD8+ T cells sorted from blood. All receptors come from a woman under 40 in good health.

The chain uses TRBV2 and TRBJ1-5, with TRBD1 matching over 8 bases. Germline-derived CDR1 and CDR2 are SNHLY and FYNNEI. V dropped 3 bases and J dropped 5; count of bases not matched to a gene: 6. The CDR3 length is 15 residues. The CDR3 DNA reads TGTGCCAGCAGTGAGGGGGGACAGGCCCATCAGCCCCAGCATTTT. This sequence encodes CASSEGGQAHQPQHF.

This clone appeared a single time. The J gene is TRBJ2-2, the V gene TRBV28; D possibly corresponds to TRBD1 (7 bases). The V end lost 9 bases, the J end lost 5 bases, and 16 bases lay between the germline ends. The germline CDR1 and CDR2 sequences are MDHEN and SYDVKM. The CDR3 covers 14 residues. CDR3 nucleotide sequence: TGTGCCAGTACCCGACAGGGAGGAACCGGGGAGCTGTTTTTT. It specifies CASTRQGGTGELFF.

This clone was seen only once. J is TRBJ2-1 and V is TRBV19; D call uncertain. The CDR3 runs 15 residues. Trimming shortened V by 0 bases and J by 0 bases, and 6 bases separated the two germline ends. In germline, CDR1 is LNHDA, CDR2 SQIVND (reference sequence). The CDR3 nucleotides are TGTGCCAGTAGTATAGATTGGAGCTCCTACAATGAGCAGTTCTTC. It codes for CASSIDWSSYNEQFF.

J is TRBJ2-1 and V is TRBV6-5, with D perhaps TRBD2 (7 bases). Between the trimmed V and J ends, which lost 10 bases and 5 bases, there was a span of 15 bases. Per the germline V gene, CDR1 is MNHEY and CDR2 is SVGAGI. CDR3 length equals 13 residues. Here the CDR3 DNA reads TGTGCCACACGAGGGGGGGGGAACAATGAGCAGTTCTTC. Protein: CATRGGGNNEQFF.

V and J are TRBV7-8 and TRBJ2-7; perhaps D is TRBD1 or TRBD2 (5 bases each). CDR1 and CDR2 from the germline V gene are SGHVS and FQNEAQ. The CDR3 length is 15 residues. With 6 bases removed from V and 0 bases from J, the gap between germline ends came to 15 bases. The CDR3 is CASRKGPLSSYEQYF. DNA for the CDR3: TGTGCCAGCAGAAAGGGACCGCTAAGCTCCTACGAGCAGTACTTC.

V gene TRBV28 combines with J gene TRBJ1-6; D is unclear. This CDR3 has 15 amino acids. Looked up from germline, CDR1 is MDHEN and CDR2 is SYDVKM. V lost 3 bases to trimming and J lost 5 bases, with 11 bases between them. The CDR3 region is CASSLIVADNSPLHF. Written as DNA, the CDR3 is TGTGCCAGCAGTTTGATTGTGGCCGATAATTCACCCCTCCACTTT. Variable domain in full (rest from reference TRBV28 and TRBJ1-6): DVKVTQSSRYLVKRTGEKVFLECVQDMDHENMFWYRQDPGLGLRLIYFSYDVKMKEKGDIPEGYSVSREKKERFSLILESASTNQTSMYLCASSLIVADNSPLHFGNGTRLTVT.

This chain joins TRBV27 and TRBJ2-5; D is unclear. The CDR3 has 13 residues. Deletions cut 1 base from V and 4 bases from J, with 7 bases between. CDR1 and CDR2 (germline): MNHEY, SMNVEV (reference sequence). CDR3 sequence reads: CASSLLGRETQYF. DNA of the CDR3: TGTGCCAGCAGTTTATTAGGCCGAGAGACCCAGTACTTC.

The chain couples TRBV30 to TRBJ1-2; the D gene is possibly TRBD1 (6 bases). The CDR3 contains 12 residues. Trimming cost V 2 bases and J 13 bases, with 17 bases left between them. Germline V lookup: CDR1 GTSNPN, CDR2 SVGIG (reference sequence). CDR3 DNA sequence: TGTGCCTGGAGTATAACGCGGACAGCCCTCACCTTC. Its translation is CAWSITRTALTF.

The chain employs TRBV27 and TRBJ1-1; no clear D. CDR1 is MNHEY, CDR2 SMNVEV, per germline (reference sequence). The germline V and J ends were trimmed by 3 bases and 3 bases, with 8 bases remaining between them. This CDR3 spans 13 amino acids. In nucleotides, the CDR3 is TGTGCCAGCAGTTTTAGTCGGTACACTGAAGCTTTCTTT. Translating gives CASSFSRYTEAFF.

The rearrangement uses TRBV29-1 and TRBJ2-2; TRBD2 might be the D (6 bases). The V gene's germline CDR1 is SQVTM and CDR2 ANQGSEA. This CDR3 region has 15 residues. The V end was cut by 6 bases, the J end by 4 bases, with 18 bases between. The CDR3 region has the DNA TGCAGCGTCCCCGAAACGGGAGCGGGCACCGGGGAGCTGTTTTTT. Protein product: CSVPETGAGTGELFF.

V is TRBV30 and J is TRBJ2-3, with a possible D match to TRBD1 (6 bases). The V gene lost 3 bases and the J gene lost 2 bases, with 18 bases spanning the gap. The CDR3 sequence is 16 residues long. CDR1 and CDR2 (germline): GTSNPN, SVGIG (reference sequence). CDR3 nucleotides: TGTGCCTGGAGGCCCAACCGGGACACCGACACAGATACGCAGTATTTT. Its translation is CAWRPNRDTDTDTQYF.

The chain couples TRBV28 to TRBJ2-3, with 13 bases fitting TRBD2. Germline CDR1 and CDR2: MDHEN and SYDVKM. V trimming: 3 bases; J trimming: 4 bases; junction bases outside the gene matches: 7. The CDR3 is made up of 17 amino acids. The CDR3 sequence is CASSLRGLAGVSDTQYF. The CDR3 coding sequence is TGTGCCAGCAGTTTGCGCGGACTAGCGGGAGTCTCAGATACGCAGTATTTT.

This clone was detected once. The chain is built from TRBV6-6 and TRBJ2-5; 13 bases align to TRBD2. The ends lost 5 bases at V and 5 bases at J; junction bases unmatched: 8. Germline CDR1 and CDR2: MNHNY and SVGAGI (reference sequence). CDR3 size: 16 residues. CDR3 sequence reads: CASSILAGGPEETQYF. For the CDR3, the DNA is TGTGCCAGCAGTATACTAGCGGGAGGGCCCGAGGAGACCCAGTACTTC.

The gene calls are TRBV12-5 and TRBJ2-2; 7 positions agree with TRBD2. V trimming: 1 base; J trimming: 6 bases; junction bases outside the gene matches: 8. Germline CDR1 LGHNT, CDR2 FRNRAP. This CDR3 has 16 amino acids. The CDR3 DNA is TGTGCTAGTGGTTTGGATGTGGGAGGGAGGTCCGGGGAGCTGTTTTTT. It yields the protein CASGLDVGGRSGELFF.

The chain is built from TRBV28 and TRBJ2-7, with TRBD2 identical over 11 bases. The V segment lost 4 bases and the J segment 3 bases; nucleotides outside the gene matches: 17. The CDR3 has 19 amino acids. CDR1 and CDR2 from the germline V gene are MDHEN and SYDVKM. The CDR3 sequence: CASSSDVVLAGGEIYEQYF. CDR3 in DNA: TGTGCCAGCAGTTCCGACGTGGTATTAGCGGGAGGGGAGATCTACGAGCAGTACTTC.

The chain recombines TRBV2 with TRBJ2-1; TRBD1 matches at 7 bases. The CDR3 consists of 14 residues. Trimming took 2 bases from V and 8 from J; bases not matched to a gene: 6. From germline, CDR1 is SNHLY and CDR2 FYNNEI. For the CDR3, the DNA is TGTGCCAGCAGTGAATGGGTAGGGGGCCATGAGCAGTTCTTC. Its protein is CASSEWVGGHEQFF.

The chain carries TRBV4-2 and TRBJ2-7; a possible D gene is TRBD2 (6 bases). V gave up 0 bases and J gave up 6 bases, with 9 bases separating them. The CDR3 sequence is 13 residues long. Germline V CDR1 and CDR2: LGHNA, YNFKEQ. DNA of the CDR3: TGTGCCAGCAGCCAAGATGGAGGGTCCGAGCAGTACTTC. Amino acids: CASSQDGGSEQYF.

This chain links TRBV5-4 with TRBJ2-7; TRBD2 might be the D (6 bases). Trimming removed 2 bases at V and 5 bases at J, with 11 bases between. This CDR3 is 13 amino acids long. CDR1 is SGHNT and CDR2 is YYREEE in the germline V gene (reference sequence). Written as DNA, the CDR3 is TGTGCCAGCAGCTTCGGACTACTCAACGAGCAGTACTTC. Amino acids: CASSFGLLNEQYF.

The V call is TRBV19, the J call TRBJ2-3; no reliable D call. V lost 0 bases and J 4 bases, leaving 11 bases between the germline ends. CDR1 LNHDA and CDR2 SQIVND come from the germline V gene (reference sequence). The CDR3 extends over 15 amino acids. The DNA for the CDR3 is TGTGCCAGTAGTATAGAGCCTCTTTTGCCAGATACGCAGTATTTT. It translates to CASSIEPLLPDTQYF.

In DNA, the CDR3 is TGTGCCAGCAGCTCCACAGGGTATGAGCAGTTCTTC. The encoded protein is CASSSTGYEQFF. The V call is TRBV7-6, the J call TRBJ2-1; possibly TRBD1 for D (6 bases). The ends were cut back, 4 bases at V and 8 bases at J, with 9 bases in the middle. Germline V gene data show CDR1 as SGHVS and CDR2 as FNYEAQ. CDR3 length: 12 residues.

This chain joins TRBV5-1 and TRBJ2-1; D is possibly TRBD2 (5 bases). The CDR3 is 17 amino acids. V was clipped by 4 bases and J by 0 bases, with 17 bases between them. Germline CDR1 SGHRS, CDR2 YFSETQ. DNA for the CDR3: TGCGCCAGCAGCCTATTCTACACTAGAAGCTCCTACAATGAGCAGTTCTTC. Translation: CASSLFYTRSSYNEQFF.

This sequence joins TRBV11-2 and TRBJ2-7; D gene unclear. This CDR3 contains 14 residues. Germline CDR1 SGHAT, CDR2 FQNNGV. V lost 2 bases to trimming and J lost 2 bases, with 10 bases between them. The CDR3 region is CASSLRQDAYEQYF. DNA for the CDR3: TGTGCCAGCAGCTTAAGGCAGGATGCCTACGAGCAGTACTTC.

The chain recombines TRBV2 with TRBJ1-1, with 9 nucleotides matching TRBD1. Germline V gene sequence: CDR1 SNHLY, CDR2 FYNNEI. The CDR3 has 14 amino acids. Trimming at V came to 6 bases and at J to 3 bases, leaving 5 bases not matched to a gene. CDR3 loop: CASRGQGFDTEAFF. The CDR3 DNA reads TGTGCCAGCAGAGGACAGGGGTTTGACACTGAAGCTTTCTTT.

The chain recombines TRBV6-1 with TRBJ1-1; D gene unclear. CDR3 size: 15 residues. Germline V gene lookup returns CDR1 MNHNS and CDR2 SASEGT. The ends were cut back, 6 bases at V and 0 bases at J, with 14 bases in the middle. CDR3 nucleotide sequence: TGTGCCAGCAGACTCGGGCTGATGGTGAACACTGAAGCTTTCTTT. Translation gives CASRLGLMVNTEAFF.

The chain employs TRBV21-1 and TRBJ1-2. TRBV21-1 is a pseudogene. This CDR3 is built from 11 residues. CDR3 nucleotide sequence: TGTGCCGGTCCCCCACCAGACGGCTACACCTTC. Its translation: CAGPPPDGYTF.

The chain is built from TRBV7-9 and TRBJ2-5; 11 bases match TRBD2. V lost 4 bases and J lost 1; bases outside the gene matches: 5. CDR1 and CDR2 from the germline V gene are SEHNR and FQNEAQ (reference sequence). CDR3 length equals 16 residues. The CDR3 DNA follows: TGTGCCAGCAGCTACCCGGGACTAGCGGTCCAAGAGACCCAGTACTTC. This sequence encodes CASSYPGLAVQETQYF.

The chain employs TRBV2 and TRBJ2-7; D remains ambiguous. The V gene lost 2 bases and the J gene lost 7 bases, with 9 bases spanning the gap. The CDR3 totals 12 residues. From germline, CDR1 is SNHLY and CDR2 FYNNEI. In DNA form, the CDR3 reads TGTGCCAGCAGTGAATTCCTGCGAGAGCAGTACTTC. Protein product: CASSEFLREQYF.

This clone was counted once. This chain connects TRBV19 to TRBJ2-7; 10 nucleotides agree with TRBD2. CDR3 length equals 14 residues. The germline V gene encodes CDR1 LNHDA and CDR2 SQIVND (reference sequence). V trimming: 7 bases; J trimming: 1 base; junction bases outside the gene matches: 4. The CDR3 nucleotides are TGTGCCAGTACACCTAGCGGGAGTTCCTACGAGCAGTACTTC. Translating gives CASTPSGSSYEQYF.

The chain carries TRBV5-6 and TRBJ2-1, with 7 positions matching TRBD2. Germline V lookup: CDR1 SGHDT, CDR2 YYEEEE. The CDR3 runs 17 residues. V was pared by 0 bases and J by 9 bases, with 15 bases of the junction left unmatched. The CDR3 protein is CASSLVSGGSSFLEQFF. Written as DNA, the CDR3 is TGTGCCAGCAGCTTGGTCTCAGGCGGGAGTTCCTTTCTTGAGCAGTTCTTC.

This clone was observed once. This sequence joins TRBV19 and TRBJ2-7; maybe TRBD1 (6 bases). V lost 5 bases and J lost 7, with 15 bases in between. The germline gives CDR1 LNHDA, CDR2 SQIVND (reference sequence). The CDR3 has 13 amino acids. CDR3 coding DNA: TGTGCCAGTAGTTCCCGGGACACCTTAGAGCAGTACTTC. This sequence encodes CASSSRDTLEQYF.

This chain connects TRBV27 to TRBJ2-5, with 9 bases matching TRBD2. Germline V lookup: CDR1 MNHEY, CDR2 SMNVEV (reference sequence). Trimming took 2 bases from V and 5 from J; bases not matched to a gene: 9. The length of the CDR3 is 16 residues. CDR3 DNA sequence: TGTGCCAGCAGTTTAGAGGGTAGCGGGAGACTCGAGACCCAGTACTTC. It is translated as CASSLEGSGRLETQYF.

V and J are TRBV27 and TRBJ2-7, with TRBD2 as a possible D gene (6 bases). V lost 1 base, J lost 2 bases, and 15 bases lay in between. CDR1 is MNHEY and CDR2 is SMNVEV in the germline V gene (reference sequence). The CDR3 has 16 residues. The CDR3 bases are TGTGCCAGCAGTTTATTTGGCGCTAGCGCAGCCTACGAGCAGTACTTC. Protein: CASSLFGASAAYEQYF.